The clone carrying this TCR beta chain was seen many times. Antigen: not known. This record comes from a study of Graves' ophthalmopathy and Graves' hyperthyroidism. Study details: Peripheral blood was gathered at first diagnosis, ahead of any treatment whatsoever. Study-wide results and limits: Blood shared most expanded thyroid clonotypes above 0.001 frequency.

This CDR3 is 14 amino acids long. Germline V lookup: CDR1 LNHDA, CDR2 SQIVND (reference sequence). Trimming stripped 7 bases from V and 9 bases from J, with 19 bases between. RNA transcripts were the source from which TCR beta CDR3 regions were amplified. RT-PCR in the first round used HTBI primers; a second-round multiplex PCR followed. TCRdb fed the multiplex PCR reads into MiXCR, producing one record per CDR3 protein. Of under 350,000 distinct CDR3 sequences listed, 17% are singletons. Diagnoses were established from clinical symptoms, serum thyroxine, TRAb, thyroid ultrasound and orbital computed tomography.

This chain uses TRBV19 with TRBJ1-5; D gene unclear. The sequence was collected from an adult man with Graves' ophthalmopathy. The specimen sequenced was peripheral blood. In DNA, the CDR3 is TGTGCCAGTATTTTAAGGTATAATTCGGGGCCCCAGCATTTT. Amino acid sequence: CASILRYNSGPQHF.